This T cell receptor beta chain was found in a study of cytomegalovirus exposure and HLA in healthy donors. Whole-study findings and limits: Cytomegalovirus association was assigned to approximately 160 TCR beta chains.

It was with 60 Vbeta and 13 Jbeta primers that the PCR ran. Per the original data handling: About 10 million shared chains were among the roughly 78 million unique TCR beta chains that a later analysis counted. TCRdb keeps only in-frame clones here, not all; method: immunoSEQ multiplex PCR. V and J calls and clone size are given by that table; D and trimming were obtained from the DNA. The repertoire holds 150,000 to 200,000 clones, with 83% as singletons. Per germline, CDR1 SGHKS and CDR2 YYEKEE (reference sequence). With V trimmed by 6 bases and J by 4 bases, 8 bases remained unmatched. This CDR3 is 14 amino acids long. Turning to this clone: What it binds is unknown.

The chain is built from TRBV5-5 and TRBJ2-7, with TRBD1 identical over 9 bases. The sequence came from a man aged 50 or older in good health and CMV-seronegative. Material: PBMCs. DNA of the CDR3: TGTGCCAGCATCCACCGGGGACAGGGTTACGAGCAGTACTTC. Its protein product is CASIHRGQGYEQYF. The full variable domain, its missing parts supplied by reference TRBV5-5 and TRBJ2-7, is DAGVTQSPTHLIKTRGQQVTLRCSPISGHKSVSWYQQVLGQGPQFIFQYYEKEERGRGNFPDRFSARQFPNYSSELNVNALLLGDSALYLCASIHRGQGYEQYFGPGTRLTVT.